This record concerns one TCR beta chain sequence. This sample is part of a study of technical replicates of blood from several donors. Some clones are missing from TCRdb's copy, which holds only in-frame ones; the method was immunoSEQ multiplex PCR. The repertoire holds 60,000 to 65,000 clones, with approximately 86% as singletons. V shed 6 bases, J shed 14 bases, and the junction held 13 bases outside the gene matches. CDR1 is SNHLY and CDR2 is FYNNEI in the germline V gene. This CDR3 comprises 14 residues. The sequence came from a human donor in good health. Some clones in this sample may be carry-over from other donors' samples. This rearrangement joins TRBV2 to TRBJ1-6; 7 positions agree with TRBD1. Sequenced input: PBMCs. CDR3 residues: CASRGDSYFITLHF. CDR3 coding DNA: TGTGCCAGCAGGGGGGACAGCTATTTTATCACCCTCCACTTT.